The 18 T cell receptor beta chains given below trace back to one sample, sequenced in a study of T cell responses to AZD1222 COVID-19 vaccine. The table came from immunoSEQ multiplex PCR; TCRdb's copy has only in-frame clones and leaves some out. Among over 120,000 clones, 89% were seen once, and the ten largest hold roughly 1.7%. Sample: peripheral blood, taken 28 days after the second AZD1222 dose. Source of these receptors: an adult who received the AZD1222 COVID-19 vaccine.

The chain uses TRBV7-8 and TRBJ1-2, with 10 bases lining up with TRBD1. From germline, CDR1 is SGHVS and CDR2 FQNEAQ. Unmatched junction bases numbered 9, after V lost 0 bases and J lost 5 bases. This CDR3 is built from 17 residues. DNA for the CDR3: TGTGCCAGCAGCTTAGCGGGACAGGGGCCCGGTTGGTATGGCTACACCTTC. It yields the protein CASSLAGQGPGWYGYTF.

V and J are TRBV28 and TRBJ2-2; D perhaps matches TRBD2 (6 bases). CDR1 and CDR2 (germline): MDHEN, SYDVKM. This CDR3 is built from 17 residues. The V end was cut by 6 bases, the J end by 1 base, with 18 bases between. CDR3 bases: TGTGCCAGCAGAACCGGGACTGGTCTCGTGAACACCGGGGAGCTGTTTTTT. This sequence encodes CASRTGTGLVNTGELFF.

The chain has TRBV10-3 and TRBJ2-2; TRBD1 matches 7 bases. Germline V gene data show CDR1 as ENHRY and CDR2 as SYGVKD. This CDR3 has 14 amino acids. V gave up 8 bases and J gave up 5 bases; unmatched junction bases: 8. CDR3 in DNA: TGTGCCATCGGGCGACAGGGAAGGACCGGGGAGCTGTTTTTT. This encodes CAIGRQGRTGELFF.

The V and J genes are TRBV6-4 and TRBJ2-3; 10 bases map to TRBD1. J gave up 4 bases and V 0 bases, and 1 base lay outside the gene matches. This CDR3 is 15 amino acids long. The V gene's germline CDR1 is MRHNA and CDR2 SNTAGT. The CDR3 spells CASSDSTGGADTQYF. The DNA of the CDR3 is TGTGCCAGCAGTGACTCGACAGGGGGCGCAGATACGCAGTATTTT.

The V gene is TRBV7-2, the J gene TRBJ2-1; 9 bases align to TRBD2. CDR1 SGHTA and CDR2 FQGNSA come from the germline V gene. The CDR3 spans 15 residues. Trimming at V came to 1 base and at J to 6 bases, leaving 4 bases not matched to a gene. CDR3 sequence: CASSLGGSGSNEQFF. DNA of the CDR3: TGTGCCAGCAGCTTAGGGGGTAGCGGGAGCAATGAGCAGTTCTTC.

The CDR3 region has the DNA TGTGCCAGCAGCCAAGGGGACGGCCTTTCTGGGAGGGTGTTTTTT. This codes for CASSQGDGLSGRVFF. This rearrangement joins TRBV3-1 (or the pseudogene TRBV3-2) to TRBJ1-4; TRBD1 is a possible D gene (5 bases). The V and J ends lost 1 base and 15 bases respectively, with 21 bases between them. The length of the CDR3 is 15 residues. Germline CDR1 and CDR2: LGHDT and YNNKEL (reference sequence).

The CDR3 spells CAISESKGTSDTQYF. DNA for the CDR3: TGTGCCATCAGTGAGTCTAAGGGGACGTCAGATACGCAGTATTTT. This sequence joins TRBV10-3 and TRBJ2-3; D is tentatively TRBD1 or TRBD2 (5 bases each). The CDR3 is made up of 15 amino acids. The V end lost 0 bases, the J end lost 4 bases, and 11 bases lay between the germline ends. CDR1 and CDR2 from the germline V gene are ENHRY and SYGVKD.

The J gene is TRBJ1-1, the V gene TRBV29-1, with TRBD1 matching over 7 bases. CDR1 is SQVTM and CDR2 is ANQGSEA in the germline V gene. This CDR3 region has 16 residues. V shed 4 bases and J 0 bases; nucleotides not matched to a gene: 11. The CDR3 DNA is TGCAGCGTTGGAAGGCGGACAGGCCCTTTGAACACTGAAGCTTTCTTT. Translation: CSVGRRTGPLNTEAFF.

The chain couples TRBV24-1 to TRBJ2-5, with a possible D match to TRBD1 (8 bases). V was clipped by 7 bases and J by 5 bases, with 19 bases between them. The CDR3 is 15 amino acids. The germline V gene encodes CDR1 KGHDR and CDR2 SFDVKD. The CDR3, as DNA: TGTGCCACCAGCCCCGTCACAGGGGGGGCGGAGACCCAGTACTTC. Encoded protein: CATSPVTGGAETQYF.

The V gene is TRBV6-5, the J gene TRBJ2-1; 11 nucleotides align to TRBD2. The CDR3 runs 15 residues. Germline CDR1 MNHEY, CDR2 SVGAGI. V shed 7 bases, J shed 4 bases, and the junction held 6 bases outside the gene matches. CDR3 coding DNA: TGTGCCAGCACCCCTGGACTAGCGGGTTACAATGAGCAGTTCTTC. Its translation is CASTPGLAGYNEQFF.

This chain uses TRBV5-6 with TRBJ1-1, with D maybe TRBD1 (5 bases). The CDR3 totals 13 residues. The V and J ends lost 3 bases and 8 bases respectively, with 14 bases between them. The V gene's germline CDR1 is SGHDT and CDR2 YYEEEE. The CDR3 nucleotides read TGTGCCAGCAGCTCCGGGACCCTGGCGGAAGCTTTCTTT. This gives the protein CASSSGTLAEAFF.

This clone was counted a single time. This chain's CDR3 is CASVTVMKEGYTF. CDR3 coding DNA: TGTGCCAGTGTAACCGTCATGAAGGAGGGCTACACCTTC. The chain recombines TRBV2 with TRBJ1-2; D unresolved. Trimming removed 9 bases from V and 8 bases from J, with 19 bases in between. The CDR3 sequence is 13 residues long. Germline lookup yields CDR1 SNHLY and CDR2 FYNNEI.

This sequence joins TRBV7-2 and TRBJ2-3; maybe TRBD2 (6 bases). Germline V lookup: CDR1 SGHTA, CDR2 FQGNSA. The CDR3 extends over 16 amino acids. Trimming shortened V by 1 base and J by 2 bases, and 13 bases separated the two germline ends. Written as DNA, the CDR3 is TGTGCCAGCAGCTTAGTTGGGGGGTTATCCACAGATACGCAGTATTTT. This codes for CASSLVGGLSTDTQYF. Filled out from reference TRBV7-2 and TRBJ2-3, the complete variable domain reads GAGVSQSPSNKVTEKGKDVELRCDPISGHTALYWYRQSLGQGLEFLIYFQGNSAPDKSGLPSDRFSAERTGGSVSTLTIQRTQQEDSAVYLCASSLVGGLSTDTQYFGPGTRLTVL.

This clone occurred a few times. The chain recombines TRBV6-5 with TRBJ1-1; D unresolved. The CDR3 has 14 amino acids. The germline CDR1 and CDR2 sequences are MNHEY and SVGAGI. Trimming left V 5 bases short and J 1 base short, with 11 bases between. CDR3 amino acids: CASSPGPRNTEAFF. In nucleotides, the CDR3 is TGTGCCAGCAGTCCTGGACCGCGGAACACTGAAGCTTTCTTT.

The genes are TRBV15 and TRBJ1-4; TRBD1 agrees at 10 bases. V was clipped by 5 bases and J by 0 bases; unmatched bases: 6. CDR1 is LNHNV, CDR2 YYDKDF, per germline (reference sequence). The length of the CDR3 is 17 residues. Here the CDR3 reads CATSRPGTGATNEKLFF. The CDR3 region has the DNA TGTGCCACCAGCCGTCCCGGGACAGGGGCAACTAATGAAAAACTGTTTTTT.

The rearrangement links TRBV6-5 to TRBJ1-2; the D gene is possibly TRBD1 (6 bases). Trimming left V 6 bases short and J 7 bases short, with 18 bases between. CDR3 length: 14 residues. Germline lookup yields CDR1 MNHEY and CDR2 SVGAGI. CDR3 DNA sequence: TGTGCCAGCAGCCTCTCATATCAGGGGTTTGGCTACACCTTC. Its translation is CASSLSYQGFGYTF.

This chain joins TRBV7-2 and TRBJ2-1, with a possible D match to TRBD2 (5 bases). V gave up 5 bases and J gave up 4 bases, with 12 bases separating them. Germline V gene lookup returns CDR1 SGHTA and CDR2 FQGNSA. CDR3 length: 14 residues. CDR3 in amino acids: CASSPPGKYNEQFF. CDR3 in DNA: TGTGCCAGCAGCCCTCCCGGGAAATACAATGAGCAGTTCTTC. Supplemented by reference TRBV7-2 and TRBJ2-1, the full variable domain reads GAGVSQSPSNKVTEKGKDVELRCDPISGHTALYWYRQSLGQGLEFLIYFQGNSAPDKSGLPSDRFSAERTGGSVSTLTIQRTQQEDSAVYLCASSPPGKYNEQFFGPGTRLTVL.

The chain has TRBV15 and TRBJ2-3, with D unclear. With 1 base removed from V and 0 bases from J, the gap between germline ends came to 5 bases. The CDR3 has 14 residues. Germline V gene sequence: CDR1 LNHNV, CDR2 YYDKDF (reference sequence). CDR3 amino acids: CATSRGASTDTQYF. CDR3 nucleotide sequence: TGTGCCACCAGCAGAGGCGCGAGCACAGATACGCAGTATTTT.